The TCR beta chain under discussion was sequenced for a study of blood T cell repertoires in COVID-19. Background on the study: Samples taken during acute and convalescent COVID-19 were collected in the United States, Italy and Spain. PBMCs, B-cell-depleted T cells, or T cells were the source of the cDNA or gDNA that made up the material.

Per germline, CDR1 SGHTA and CDR2 FQGNSA. Deletions cut 1 base from V and 6 bases from J, with 10 bases between. There are 14 residues in the CDR3. In the authors' methods: Amplification with reference gene primers provided the estimates of nucleated cell counts. The table came from immunoSEQ multiplex PCR; TCRdb's copy has only in-frame clones and leaves some out. V, J and clone size were drawn from that table, and D and trimming were deduced from the DNA. Of around 72,000 clones detected, roughly 87% appear once; the ten largest clones hold around 5.8%. This chain links TRBV7-2 with TRBJ1-3, with TRBD1 as a possible D gene (6 bases). The sample was peripheral blood. The receptor comes from a woman aged 45-65 years with acute or convalescent COVID-19. CDR3 amino acids: CASSLVGGLNTIYF. CDR3 DNA sequence: TGTGCCAGCAGCTTAGTAGGGGGTTTAAACACCATATATTTT.